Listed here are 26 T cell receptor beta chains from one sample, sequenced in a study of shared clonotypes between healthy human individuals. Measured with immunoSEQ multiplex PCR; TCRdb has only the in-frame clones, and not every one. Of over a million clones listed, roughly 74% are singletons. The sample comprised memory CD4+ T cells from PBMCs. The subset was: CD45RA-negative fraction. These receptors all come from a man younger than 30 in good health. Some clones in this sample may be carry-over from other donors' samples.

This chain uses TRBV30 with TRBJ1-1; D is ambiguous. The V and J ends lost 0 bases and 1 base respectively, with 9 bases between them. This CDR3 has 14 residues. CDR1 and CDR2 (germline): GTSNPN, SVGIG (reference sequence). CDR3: CAWSVGRRNTEAFF. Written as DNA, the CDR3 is TGTGCCTGGAGTGTCGGGCGGAGGAACACTGAAGCTTTCTTT.

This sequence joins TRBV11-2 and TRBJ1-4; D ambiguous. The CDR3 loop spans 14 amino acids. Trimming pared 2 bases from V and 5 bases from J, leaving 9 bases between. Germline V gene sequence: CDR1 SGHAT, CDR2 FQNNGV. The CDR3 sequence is CASSLSFQNEKLFF. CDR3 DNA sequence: TGTGCCAGCAGCTTAAGTTTTCAGAATGAAAAACTGTTTTTT.

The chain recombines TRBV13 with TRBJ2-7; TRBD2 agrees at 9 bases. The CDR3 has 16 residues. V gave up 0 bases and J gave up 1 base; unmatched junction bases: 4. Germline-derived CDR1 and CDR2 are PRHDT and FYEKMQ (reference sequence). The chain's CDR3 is CASSLGSLAGSYEQYF. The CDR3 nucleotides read TGTGCCAGCAGCTTAGGATCCCTAGCGGGGTCCTACGAGCAGTACTTC.

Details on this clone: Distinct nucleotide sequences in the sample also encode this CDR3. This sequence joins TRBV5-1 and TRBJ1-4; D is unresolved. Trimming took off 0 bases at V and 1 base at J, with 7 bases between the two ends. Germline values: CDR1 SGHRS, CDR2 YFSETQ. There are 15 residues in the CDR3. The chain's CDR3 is CASSLDRGTNEKLFF. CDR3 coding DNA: TGCGCCAGCAGCTTGGATCGGGGAACTAATGAAAAACTGTTTTTT.

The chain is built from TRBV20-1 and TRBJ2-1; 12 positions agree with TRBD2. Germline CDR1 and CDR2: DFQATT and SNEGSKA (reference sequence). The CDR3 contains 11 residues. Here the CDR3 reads CLAGGPYEQFF. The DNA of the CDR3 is TGCCTAGCGGGAGGGCCTTATGAGCAGTTCTTC.

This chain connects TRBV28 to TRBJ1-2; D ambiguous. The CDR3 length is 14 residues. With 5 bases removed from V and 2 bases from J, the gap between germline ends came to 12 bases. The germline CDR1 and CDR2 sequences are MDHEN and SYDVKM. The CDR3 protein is CASSELGLNYGYTF. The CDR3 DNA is TGTGCCAGCAGTGAGTTAGGGCTCAACTATGGCTACACCTTC.

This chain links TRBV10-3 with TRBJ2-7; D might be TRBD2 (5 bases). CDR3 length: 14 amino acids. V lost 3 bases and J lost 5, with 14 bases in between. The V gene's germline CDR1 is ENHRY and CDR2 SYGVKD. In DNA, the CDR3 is TGTGCCATCAGTGACGGTGGGAGTATCGACGAGCAGTACTTC. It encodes CAISDGGSIDEQYF.

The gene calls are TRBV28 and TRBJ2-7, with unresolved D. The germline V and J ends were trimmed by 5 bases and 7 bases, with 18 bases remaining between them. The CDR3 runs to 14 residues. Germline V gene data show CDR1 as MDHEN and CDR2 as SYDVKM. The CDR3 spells CASSLTSVPWEQYF. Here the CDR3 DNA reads TGTGCCAGCAGTCTAACATCAGTCCCGTGGGAGCAGTACTTC.

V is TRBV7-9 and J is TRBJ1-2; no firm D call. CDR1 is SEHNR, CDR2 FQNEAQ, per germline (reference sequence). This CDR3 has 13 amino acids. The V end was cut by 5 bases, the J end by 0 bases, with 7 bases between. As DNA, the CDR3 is TGTGCCAGCAGCCTGACATCTAACTATGGCTACACCTTC. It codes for CASSLTSNYGYTF.

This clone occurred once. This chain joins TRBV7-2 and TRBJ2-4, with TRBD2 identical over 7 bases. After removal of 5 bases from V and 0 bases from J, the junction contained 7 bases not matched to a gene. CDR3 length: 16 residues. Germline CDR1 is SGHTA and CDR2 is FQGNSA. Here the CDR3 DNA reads TGTGCCAGCAGCCCTCTGGGGGGGATAGCCAAAAACATTCAGTACTTC. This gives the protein CASSPLGGIAKNIQYF.

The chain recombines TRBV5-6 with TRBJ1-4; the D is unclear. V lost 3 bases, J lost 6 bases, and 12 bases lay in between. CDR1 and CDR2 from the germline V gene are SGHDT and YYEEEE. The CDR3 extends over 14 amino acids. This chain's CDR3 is CASSSGPRDEKLFF. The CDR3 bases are TGTGCCAGCAGCTCCGGCCCCCGGGATGAAAAACTGTTTTTT.

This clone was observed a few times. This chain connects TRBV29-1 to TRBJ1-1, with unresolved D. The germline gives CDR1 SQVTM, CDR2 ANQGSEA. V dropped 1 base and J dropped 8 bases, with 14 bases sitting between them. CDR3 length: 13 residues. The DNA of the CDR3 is TGCAGCGTTGAAGGGGCGGGTGGGCCCGAAGCTTTCTTT. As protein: CSVEGAGGPEAFF.

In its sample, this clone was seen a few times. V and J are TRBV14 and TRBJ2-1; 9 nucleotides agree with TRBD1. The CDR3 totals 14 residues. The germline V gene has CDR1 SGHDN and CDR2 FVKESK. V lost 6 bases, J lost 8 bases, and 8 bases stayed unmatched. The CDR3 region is CASRPGQGGDEQFF. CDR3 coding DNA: TGTGCCAGCAGACCGGGACAGGGTGGTGATGAGCAGTTCTTC.

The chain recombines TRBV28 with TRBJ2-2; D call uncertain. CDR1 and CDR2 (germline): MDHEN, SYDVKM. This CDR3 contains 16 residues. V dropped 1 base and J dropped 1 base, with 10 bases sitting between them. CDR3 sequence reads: CASSLFPSQNTGELFF. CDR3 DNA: TGTGCCAGCAGTTTATTCCCGTCCCAGAACACCGGGGAGCTGTTTTTT.

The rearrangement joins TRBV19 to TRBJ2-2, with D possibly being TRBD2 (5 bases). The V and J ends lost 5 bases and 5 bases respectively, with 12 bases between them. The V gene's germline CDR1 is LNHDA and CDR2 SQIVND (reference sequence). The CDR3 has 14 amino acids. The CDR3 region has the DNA TGTGCCAGTAGTTTCACAAGGGAGACCGGGGAGCTGTTTTTT. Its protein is CASSFTRETGELFF.

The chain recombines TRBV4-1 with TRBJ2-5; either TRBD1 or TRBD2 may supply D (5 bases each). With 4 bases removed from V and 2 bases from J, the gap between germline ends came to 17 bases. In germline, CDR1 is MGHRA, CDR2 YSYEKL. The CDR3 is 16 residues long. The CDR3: CASSLPLRGLQETQYF. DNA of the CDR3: TGCGCCAGCAGCCTTCCCCTTCGGGGCCTGCAAGAGACCCAGTACTTC.

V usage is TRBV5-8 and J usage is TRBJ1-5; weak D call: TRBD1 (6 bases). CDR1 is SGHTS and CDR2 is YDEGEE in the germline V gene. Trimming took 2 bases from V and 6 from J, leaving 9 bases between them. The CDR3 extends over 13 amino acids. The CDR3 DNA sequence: TGTGCCAGCAGCTTTTCAGGGGCTCAGCCCCAGCATTTT. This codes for CASSFSGAQPQHF.

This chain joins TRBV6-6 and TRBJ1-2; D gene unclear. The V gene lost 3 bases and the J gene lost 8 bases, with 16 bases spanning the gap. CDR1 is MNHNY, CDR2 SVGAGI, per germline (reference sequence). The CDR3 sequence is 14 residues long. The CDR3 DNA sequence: TGTGCCAGCAGTTATACGGCGACCCAGGTGGGCTACACCTTC. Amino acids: CASSYTATQVGYTF.

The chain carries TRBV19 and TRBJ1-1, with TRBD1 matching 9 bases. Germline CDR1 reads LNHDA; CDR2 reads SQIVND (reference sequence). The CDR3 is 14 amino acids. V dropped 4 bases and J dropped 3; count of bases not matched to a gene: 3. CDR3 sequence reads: CASSRQGGHTEAFF. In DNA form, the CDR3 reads TGTGCCAGTAGTAGACAGGGGGGGCACACTGAAGCTTTCTTT.

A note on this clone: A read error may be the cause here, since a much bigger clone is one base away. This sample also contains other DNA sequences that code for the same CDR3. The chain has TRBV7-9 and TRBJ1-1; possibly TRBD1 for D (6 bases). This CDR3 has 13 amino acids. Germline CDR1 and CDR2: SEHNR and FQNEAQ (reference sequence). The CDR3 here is CASSLTGDTEAFF. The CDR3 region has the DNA TGTGCCAGCAGCTTAACCGGGGACACCGAAGCTTTCTTT.

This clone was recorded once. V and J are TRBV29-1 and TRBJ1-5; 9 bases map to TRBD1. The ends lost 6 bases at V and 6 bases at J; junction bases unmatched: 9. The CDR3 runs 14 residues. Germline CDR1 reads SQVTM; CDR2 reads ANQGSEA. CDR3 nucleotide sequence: TGCAGCGTCGGGGACAGGGCAGGGAGTCAGCCCCAGCATTTT. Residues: CSVGDRAGSQPQHF.

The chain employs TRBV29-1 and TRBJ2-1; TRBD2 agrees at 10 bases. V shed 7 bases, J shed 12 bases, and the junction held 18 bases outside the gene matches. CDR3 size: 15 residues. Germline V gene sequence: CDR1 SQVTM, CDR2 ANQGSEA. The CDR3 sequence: CSGGLLASGSVWQFF. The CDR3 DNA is TGCAGCGGCGGCCTTTTGGCTAGCGGGAGTGTATGGCAGTTCTTC.

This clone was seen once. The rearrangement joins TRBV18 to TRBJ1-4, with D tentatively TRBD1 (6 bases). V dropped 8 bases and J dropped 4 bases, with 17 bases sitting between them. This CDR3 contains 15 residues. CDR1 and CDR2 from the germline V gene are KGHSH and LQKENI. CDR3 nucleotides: TGTGCCAGCGCCAGGGGTTTGGGAGATAATGAAAAACTGTTTTTT. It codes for CASARGLGDNEKLFF.

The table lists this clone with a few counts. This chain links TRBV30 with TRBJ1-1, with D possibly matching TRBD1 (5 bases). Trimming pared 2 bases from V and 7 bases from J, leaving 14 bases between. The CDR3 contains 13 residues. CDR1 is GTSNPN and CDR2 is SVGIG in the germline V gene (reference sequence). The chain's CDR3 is CAWSRFTGSEAFF. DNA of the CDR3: TGTGCCTGGAGTCGGTTTACAGGTAGTGAAGCTTTCTTT.

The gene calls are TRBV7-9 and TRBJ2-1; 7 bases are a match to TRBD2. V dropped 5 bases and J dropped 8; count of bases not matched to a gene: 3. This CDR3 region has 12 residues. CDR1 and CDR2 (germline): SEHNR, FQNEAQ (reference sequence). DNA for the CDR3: TGTGCCAGCAGCCGCACTAGCGATGAGCAGTTCTTC. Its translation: CASSRTSDEQFF.

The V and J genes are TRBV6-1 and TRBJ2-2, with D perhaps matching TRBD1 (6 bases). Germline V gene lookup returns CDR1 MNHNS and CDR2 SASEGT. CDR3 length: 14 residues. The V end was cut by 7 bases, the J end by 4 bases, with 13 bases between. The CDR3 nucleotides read TGTGCCAGCACCCTGGGACAAACCACCGGGGAGCTGTTTTTT. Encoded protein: CASTLGQTTGELFF.